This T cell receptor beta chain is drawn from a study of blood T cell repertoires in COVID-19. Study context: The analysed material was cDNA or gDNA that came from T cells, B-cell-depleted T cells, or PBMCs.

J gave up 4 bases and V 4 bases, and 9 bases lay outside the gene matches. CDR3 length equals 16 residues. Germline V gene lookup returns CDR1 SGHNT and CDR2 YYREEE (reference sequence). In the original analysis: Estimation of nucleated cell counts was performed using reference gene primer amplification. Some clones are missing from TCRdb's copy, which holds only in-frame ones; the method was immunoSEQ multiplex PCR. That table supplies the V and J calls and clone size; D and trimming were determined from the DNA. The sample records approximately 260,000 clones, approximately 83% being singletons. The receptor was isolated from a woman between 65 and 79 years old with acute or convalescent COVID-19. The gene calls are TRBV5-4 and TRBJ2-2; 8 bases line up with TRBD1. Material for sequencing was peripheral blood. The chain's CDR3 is CASSPRTGTGTGELFF. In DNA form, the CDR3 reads TGTGCCAGCAGCCCCCGGACAGGGACAGGCACCGGGGAGCTGTTTTTT.